The 21 T cell receptor beta chains below come from one sample, sequenced in a study of stem cell transplantation in POMP-related autoinflammatory disease (dated by TCRdb to the early 2020s). The time point label, read with the paper, signifies: after hematopoietic stem cell transplant. The receptor library was made with the immunoSEQ multiplex PCR assay. Entries here come from immuneACCESS through TCRdb and include only in-frame sequences with V and J called. Some clones fail to appear in such tables; in the studies checked, an unresolved V gene covers under half of the shortfall, and the cause of the remainder is unknown. This sample lists about 68,000 clones; about nine tenths were detected once. The biggest ten clones account for about 0.71% of the sample. The sample here was CD4+ T cells from PBMCs, taken after stem cell transplantation. These receptor sequences come from a human patient with POMP-related autoinflammation and immune dysregulation (PRAID). After a transplant, some T cells may be the graft donor's own cells.

This sequence joins TRBV6-2 or TRBV6-3 and TRBJ2-1; D not resolved. The CDR3 runs to 15 residues. CDR1 is MNHEY and CDR2 is SVGEGT in the germline V gene. V was trimmed by 0 bases and J by 9 bases, leaving 15 bases between them. This chain's CDR3 is CASSYSGPRIGEQFF. The CDR3 DNA sequence: TGTGCCAGCAGTTACTCCGGACCGAGGATTGGTGAGCAGTTCTTC.

The J gene is TRBJ1-5, the V gene TRBV7-8, with D possibly being TRBD1 (5 bases). CDR1 and CDR2 (germline): SGHVS, FQNEAQ. The ends were cut back, 2 bases at V and 4 bases at J, with 6 bases in the middle. The CDR3 spans 13 residues. The CDR3 region has the DNA TGTGCCAGCAGCTTAAGGGGAAATCAGCCCCAGCATTTT. Its protein is CASSLRGNQPQHF.

The chain has TRBV5-1 and TRBJ2-5; no reliable D call. Per the germline V gene, CDR1 is SGHRS and CDR2 is YFSETQ. Trimming removed 0 bases at V and 1 base at J, with 7 bases between. The CDR3 is 14 amino acids. The CDR3 region has the DNA TGCGCCAGCAGCTTGGATCCGTTCCAAGAGACCCAGTACTTC. Its translation is CASSLDPFQETQYF.

The rearrangement uses TRBV28 and TRBJ2-5; D is unclear. This CDR3 has 14 amino acids. Germline CDR1 is MDHEN and CDR2 is SYDVKM. The V end lost 2 bases, the J end lost 4 bases, and 11 bases lay between the germline ends. The CDR3, as DNA: TGTGCCAGCAGTTTAGCCGGGTCTGTAGAGACCCAGTACTTC. Protein sequence: CASSLAGSVETQYF.

This sequence joins TRBV1 and TRBJ2-1; the D call of TRBD2 is as the table states it, not checked on the DNA. TRBV1 is flagged as a pseudogene. CDR3 length: 21 residues. CDR3 nucleotide sequence: TGCACCAGCAGCCAAGATTTAGGTGGGGGACCACGGACTAGCGGCTACAATGAGCAGTTCTTC. Residues: CTSSQDLGGGPRTSGYNEQFF.

This clone was counted a few times. The chain recombines TRBV27 with TRBJ2-1, with D tentatively TRBD1 (5 bases). Per germline, CDR1 MNHEY and CDR2 SMNVEV (reference sequence). V gave up 10 bases and J gave up 0 bases, with 16 bases separating them. The length of the CDR3 is 15 residues. The CDR3 sequence: CATSGSDSSYNEQFF. CDR3 DNA: TGTGCCACCTCAGGATCCGACAGCTCCTACAATGAGCAGTTCTTC.

The rearrangement links TRBV15 to TRBJ2-3, with D possibly TRBD1 on 6 matching bases. Trimming took off 1 base at V and 4 bases at J, with 12 bases between the two ends. The germline CDR1 and CDR2 sequences are LNHNV and YYDKDF (reference sequence). The CDR3 is 15 amino acids. DNA of the CDR3: TGTGCCACCAGCAGAGTAACAGGGAGTCCAGATACGCAGTATTTT. This codes for CATSRVTGSPDTQYF.

J is TRBJ1-2 and V is TRBV4-1; 12 bases fit TRBD1. CDR1 is MGHRA and CDR2 is YSYEKL in the germline V gene. Trimming at V came to 4 bases and at J to 3 bases, leaving 15 bases not matched to a gene. CDR3 length: 19 amino acids. DNA of the CDR3: TGCGCCAGCAGCCCTACCTCCTCCGGGACAGGGGGCCGGGACTATGGCTACACCTTC. Translation gives CASSPTSSGTGGRDYGYTF.

This rearrangement joins TRBV28 to TRBJ1-2; D is perhaps TRBD1 (6 bases). V shed 3 bases and J shed 4 bases, with 15 bases lying between them. From germline, CDR1 is MDHEN and CDR2 SYDVKM. The length of the CDR3 is 15 residues. CDR3 amino acids: CASSLGAFRAYGYTF. In DNA, the CDR3 is TGTGCCAGCAGTTTGGGGGCTTTTCGGGCCTATGGCTACACCTTC.

J is TRBJ1-4 and V is TRBV27; 8 bases line up with TRBD1. The CDR3 consists of 14 residues. V lost 5 bases, J lost 2 bases, and 1 base stayed unmatched. Germline V gene data show CDR1 as MNHEY and CDR2 as SMNVEV (reference sequence). The CDR3 DNA follows: TGTGCCAGCAGTCGACAGGGGACTAATGAAAAACTGTTTTTT. This codes for CASSRQGTNEKLFF.

The rearrangement joins TRBV3-1 (or the pseudogene TRBV3-2) to TRBJ2-7; 11 bases match TRBD2. V gave up 4 bases and J gave up 5 bases; unmatched junction bases: 4. Per the germline V gene, CDR1 is LGHDT and CDR2 is YNNKEL (reference sequence). CDR3 length: 14 residues. CDR3 nucleotides: TGTGCCAGCAGCCTTAGCGGGAGGGCCCACGAGCAGTACTTC. It is translated as CASSLSGRAHEQYF.

There are a few counts of this clone. V gene TRBV19 combines with J gene TRBJ2-1, with 10 bases aligning to TRBD2. The junction had 10 bases not matched to a gene; V was cut back by 4 bases and J by 1 base. Germline assignment: CDR1 LNHDA and CDR2 SQIVND (reference sequence). This CDR3 contains 18 residues. The CDR3 DNA is TGTGCCAGTAGTAGGGCTAGCGGGAGCTGGGGTTCCTACAATGAGCAGTTCTTC. Translated, it gives CASSRASGSWGSYNEQFF.

The gene calls are TRBV27 and TRBJ1-2, with D possibly being TRBD1 (6 bases). Germline V gives CDR1 MNHEY, CDR2 SMNVEV (reference sequence). This CDR3 contains 16 residues. Trimming left V 6 bases short and J 4 bases short, with 21 bases between. Here the CDR3 DNA reads TGTGCCAGCAGCACCTCCCCCAACAGGGAAGGCTATGGCTACACCTTC. Its translation: CASSTSPNREGYGYTF.

CDR3 sequence: CASSLQTVTDTQYF. CDR3 DNA sequence: TGTGCCAGCAGTTTACAAACAGTCACAGATACGCAGTATTTT. The chain recombines TRBV27 with TRBJ2-3; no clear D gene. The V gene's germline CDR1 is MNHEY and CDR2 SMNVEV (reference sequence). The CDR3 spans 14 residues. Trimming removed 2 bases at V and 2 bases at J, with 8 bases between.

The genes are TRBV28 and TRBJ2-2, with 7 nucleotides matching TRBD1. V was pared by 8 bases and J by 7 bases, with 10 bases of the junction left unmatched. CDR3 length: 14 amino acids. Looked up from germline, CDR1 is MDHEN and CDR2 is SYDVKM. For the CDR3, the DNA is TGTGCCAGCTTTTCGACAGGGTTGGGCGGGGAGCTGTTTTTT. Its protein is CASFSTGLGGELFF.

The chain has TRBV2 and TRBJ1-1, with 10 nucleotides matching TRBD1. From germline, CDR1 is SNHLY and CDR2 FYNNEI. This CDR3 has 14 residues. V shed 5 bases and J 5 bases; nucleotides not matched to a gene: 5. This CDR3 is CASSMDRGRTEAFF. The CDR3, as DNA: TGTGCCAGCAGTATGGACAGGGGGAGAACTGAAGCTTTCTTT.

This clone was seen only a few times. The chain joins TRBV5-6 to TRBJ1-5; D remains unclear. With 4 bases removed from V and 2 bases from J, the gap between germline ends came to 13 bases. The CDR3 runs 15 residues. CDR1 SGHDT and CDR2 YYEEEE come from the germline V gene. CDR3 in amino acids: CASSPWAEGNQPQHF. The DNA of the CDR3 is TGTGCCAGCAGCCCATGGGCGGAAGGCAATCAGCCCCAGCATTTT.

With respect to this clone: Other DNA variants within this sample encode the same CDR3. The chain uses TRBV10-3 and TRBJ2-3, with D tentatively TRBD2 (6 bases). This CDR3 is 14 amino acids long. Germline values: CDR1 ENHRY, CDR2 SYGVKD. Trimming stripped 0 bases from V and 3 bases from J, with 7 bases between. Here the CDR3 DNA reads TGTGCCATCAGTGAGTCCGGGGGAACAGATACGCAGTATTTT. Translation: CAISESGGTDTQYF.

This clone has more than one count but fewer than ten. The chain recombines TRBV3-1 (or the pseudogene TRBV3-2) with TRBJ2-1, with 14 bases fitting TRBD2. This CDR3 contains 17 residues. CDR1 LGHDT and CDR2 YNNKEL come from the germline V gene (reference sequence). V lost 6 bases and J lost 2; bases outside the gene matches: 6. The CDR3 DNA sequence: TGTGCCAGCAGGAAAGGACTAGCGGGGGGTCCCTACAATGAGCAGTTCTTC. It specifies CASRKGLAGGPYNEQFF.

The genes are TRBV25-1 and TRBJ1-2, with D perhaps matching TRBD1 (5 bases). The CDR3 is made up of 15 amino acids. V lost 2 bases and J lost 6, with 16 bases in between. The germline V gene has CDR1 MGHDK and CDR2 SYGVNS. CDR3 in DNA: TGTGCCAGCAGTGAAGGTGGAGGGGTGGAAAATGGCTACACCTTC. This encodes CASSEGGGVENGYTF.

The rearrangement links TRBV7-2 to TRBJ2-2; 10 bases are shared with TRBD2. Germline V lookup: CDR1 SGHTA, CDR2 FQGNSA. Trimming took 2 bases from V and 0 from J; bases not matched to a gene: 3. The CDR3 consists of 17 residues. CDR3 residues: CASSLKGLATNTGELFF. The DNA for the CDR3 is TGTGCCAGCAGCTTAAAGGGACTAGCGACGAACACCGGGGAGCTGTTTTTT.